The text below deals with one T cell receptor beta chain. It was RNA transcripts that yielded the amplified TCR beta CDR3 regions. A set of HTBI primers served as the primers for a first-round RT-PCR of the TCR CDR3. TCRdb called the multiplex PCR reads again in MiXCR, with one record for every CDR3 protein. The sample shows hundreds of thousands of distinct CDR3 sequences, roughly a third of them seen only once. This record belongs to a study of T cells in Graves' hyperthyroidism and ophthalmopathy. Study-level background: It was at initial diagnosis, before any treatment, that peripheral blood was collected.

CDR3 length: 15 amino acids. V shed 7 bases, J shed 8 bases, and the junction held 13 bases outside the gene matches. In germline, CDR1 is SNHLY, CDR2 FYNNEI. The rearrangement links TRBV2 to TRBJ2-1, with 8 nucleotides matching TRBD1. This TCR was recovered from a woman in her thirties or forties with Graves' hyperthyroidism. Specimen: blood. The CDR3 nucleotides are TGTGCCAGCATAGATCCAGGGGGCTACAGCGATGAGCAGTTCTTC. Its protein is CASIDPGGYSDEQFF.